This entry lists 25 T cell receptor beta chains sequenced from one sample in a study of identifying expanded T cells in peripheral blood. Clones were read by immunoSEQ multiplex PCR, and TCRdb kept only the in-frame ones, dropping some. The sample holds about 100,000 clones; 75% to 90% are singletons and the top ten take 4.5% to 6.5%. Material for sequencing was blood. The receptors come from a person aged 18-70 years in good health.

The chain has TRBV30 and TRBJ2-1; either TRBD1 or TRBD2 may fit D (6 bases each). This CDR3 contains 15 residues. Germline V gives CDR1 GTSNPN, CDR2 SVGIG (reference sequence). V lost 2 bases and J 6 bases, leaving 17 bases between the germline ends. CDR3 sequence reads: CAWSFGTRRGNEQFF. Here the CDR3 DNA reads TGTGCCTGGAGTTTCGGGACACGGAGGGGCAATGAGCAGTTCTTC.

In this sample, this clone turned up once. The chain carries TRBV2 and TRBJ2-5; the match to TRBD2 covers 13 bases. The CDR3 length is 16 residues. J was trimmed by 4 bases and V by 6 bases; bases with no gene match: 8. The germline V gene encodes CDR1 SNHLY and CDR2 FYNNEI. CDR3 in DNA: TGTGCCAGCAGCCTACTAGCGGGGGGGCCCCGAGAGACCCAGTACTTC. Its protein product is CASSLLAGGPRETQYF.

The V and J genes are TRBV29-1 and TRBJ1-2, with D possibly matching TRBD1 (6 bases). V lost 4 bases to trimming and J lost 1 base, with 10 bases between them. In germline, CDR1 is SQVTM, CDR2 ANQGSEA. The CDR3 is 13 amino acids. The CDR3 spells CSVGDTGNYGYTF. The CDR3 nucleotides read TGCAGCGTTGGGGACACCGGTAACTATGGCTACACCTTC.

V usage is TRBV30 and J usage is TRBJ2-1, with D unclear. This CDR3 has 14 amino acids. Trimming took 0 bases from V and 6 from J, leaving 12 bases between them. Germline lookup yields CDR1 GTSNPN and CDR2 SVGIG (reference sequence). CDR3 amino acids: CAWSVGIGRNEQFF. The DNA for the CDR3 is TGTGCCTGGAGTGTGGGGATTGGGCGCAATGAGCAGTTCTTC.

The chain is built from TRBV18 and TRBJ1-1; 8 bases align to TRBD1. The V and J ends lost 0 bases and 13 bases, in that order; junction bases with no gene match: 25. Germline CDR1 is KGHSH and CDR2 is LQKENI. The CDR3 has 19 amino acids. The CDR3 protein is CASSPPNSGTGARWGHGFF. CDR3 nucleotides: TGTGCCAGCTCACCACCGAACTCCGGGACAGGAGCCCGATGGGGTCACGGTTTCTTT.

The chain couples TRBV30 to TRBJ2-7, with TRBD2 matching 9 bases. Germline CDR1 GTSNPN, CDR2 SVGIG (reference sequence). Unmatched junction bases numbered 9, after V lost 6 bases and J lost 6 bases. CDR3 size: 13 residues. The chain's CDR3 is CACSGGIGFEQYF. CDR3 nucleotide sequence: TGTGCCTGCAGCGGGGGGATAGGATTCGAGCAGTACTTC.

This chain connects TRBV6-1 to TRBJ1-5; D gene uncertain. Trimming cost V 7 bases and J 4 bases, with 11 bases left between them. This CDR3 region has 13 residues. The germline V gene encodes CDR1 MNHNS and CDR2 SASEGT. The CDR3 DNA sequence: TGTGCCAGCACGAGGGCGGGAAATCAGCCCCAGCATTTT. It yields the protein CASTRAGNQPQHF.

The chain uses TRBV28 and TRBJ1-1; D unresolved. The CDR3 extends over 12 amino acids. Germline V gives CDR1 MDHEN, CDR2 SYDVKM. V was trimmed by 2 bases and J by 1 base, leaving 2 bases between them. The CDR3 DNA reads TGTGCCAGCAGTTTAGGGAACACTGAAGCTTTCTTT. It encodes CASSLGNTEAFF.

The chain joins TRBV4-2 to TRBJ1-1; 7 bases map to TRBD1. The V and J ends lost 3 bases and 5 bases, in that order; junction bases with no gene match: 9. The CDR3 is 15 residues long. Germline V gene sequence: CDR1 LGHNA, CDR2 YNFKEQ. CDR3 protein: CASSHVKGANTEAFF. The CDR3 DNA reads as TGTGCCAGCAGCCACGTAAAGGGGGCGAATACTGAAGCTTTCTTT.

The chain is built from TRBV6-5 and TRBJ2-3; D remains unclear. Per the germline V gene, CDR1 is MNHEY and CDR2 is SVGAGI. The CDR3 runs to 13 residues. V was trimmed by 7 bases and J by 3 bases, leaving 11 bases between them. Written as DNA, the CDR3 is TGTGCCAGCACTCTAGGCGGAACAGATACGCAGTATTTT. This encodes CASTLGGTDTQYF.

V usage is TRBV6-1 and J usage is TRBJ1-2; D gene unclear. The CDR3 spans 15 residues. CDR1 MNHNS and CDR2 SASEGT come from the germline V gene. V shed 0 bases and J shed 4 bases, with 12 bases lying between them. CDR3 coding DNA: TGTGCCAGCAGTGAAGCGCGTGAGGCCACCTATGGCTACACCTTC. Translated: CASSEAREATYGYTF.

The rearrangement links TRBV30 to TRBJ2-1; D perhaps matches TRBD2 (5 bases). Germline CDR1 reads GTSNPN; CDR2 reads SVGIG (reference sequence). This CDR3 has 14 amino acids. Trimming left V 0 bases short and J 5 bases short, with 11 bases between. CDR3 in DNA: TGTGCCTGGAGTGTCCTTGCGGGTCACAATGAGCAGTTCTTC. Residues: CAWSVLAGHNEQFF.

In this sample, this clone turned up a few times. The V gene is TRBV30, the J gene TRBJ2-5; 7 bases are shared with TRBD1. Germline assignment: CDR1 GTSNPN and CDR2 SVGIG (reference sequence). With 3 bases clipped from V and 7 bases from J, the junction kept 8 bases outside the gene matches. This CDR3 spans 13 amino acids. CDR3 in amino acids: CAWSRAGGRTQYF. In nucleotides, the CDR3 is TGTGCCTGGAGCCGGGCAGGGGGTCGGACCCAGTACTTC.

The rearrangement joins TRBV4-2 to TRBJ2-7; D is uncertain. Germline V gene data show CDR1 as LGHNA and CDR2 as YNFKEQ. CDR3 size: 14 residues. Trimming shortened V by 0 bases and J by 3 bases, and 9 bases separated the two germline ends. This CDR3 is CASSQDGQIYEQYF. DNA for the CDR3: TGTGCCAGCAGCCAAGATGGGCAAATCTACGAGCAGTACTTC.

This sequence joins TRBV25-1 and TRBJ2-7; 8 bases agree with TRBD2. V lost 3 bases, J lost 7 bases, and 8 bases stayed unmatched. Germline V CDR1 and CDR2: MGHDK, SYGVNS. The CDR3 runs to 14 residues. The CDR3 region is CASSETSVKPEQYF. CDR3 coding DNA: TGTGCCAGCAGTGAGACTAGCGTGAAACCTGAGCAGTACTTC.

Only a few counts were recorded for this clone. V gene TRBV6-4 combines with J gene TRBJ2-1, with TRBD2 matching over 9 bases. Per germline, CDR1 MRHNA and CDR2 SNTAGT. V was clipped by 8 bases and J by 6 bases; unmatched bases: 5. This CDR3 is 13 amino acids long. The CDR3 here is CASSAGGGNEQFF. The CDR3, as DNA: TGTGCCAGCTCAGCGGGGGGAGGCAATGAGCAGTTCTTC.

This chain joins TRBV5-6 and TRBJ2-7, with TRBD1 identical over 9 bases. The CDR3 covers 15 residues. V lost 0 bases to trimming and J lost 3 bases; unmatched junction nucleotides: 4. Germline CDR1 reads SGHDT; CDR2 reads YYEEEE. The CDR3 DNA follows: TGTGCCAGCAGCTTGGCTACAGGGGGCTTCTACGAGCAGTACTTC. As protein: CASSLATGGFYEQYF.

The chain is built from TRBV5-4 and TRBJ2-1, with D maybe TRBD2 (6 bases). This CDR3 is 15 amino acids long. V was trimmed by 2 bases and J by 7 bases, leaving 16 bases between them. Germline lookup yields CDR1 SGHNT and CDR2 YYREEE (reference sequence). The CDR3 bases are TGTGCCAGCAGCTTTTGGGGGGAGTACTCTAATGAGCAGTTCTTC. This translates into CASSFWGEYSNEQFF.

The CDR3 DNA follows: TGTGCCAGCTGGGGACAGGCTGGGGGAGAAAAACTGTTTTTT. It yields the protein CASWGQAGGEKLFF. The chain carries TRBV2 and TRBJ1-4; 8 bases align to TRBD1. CDR3 length: 14 residues. Trimming took 8 bases from V and 8 from J; bases not matched to a gene: 10. The germline V gene has CDR1 SNHLY and CDR2 FYNNEI.

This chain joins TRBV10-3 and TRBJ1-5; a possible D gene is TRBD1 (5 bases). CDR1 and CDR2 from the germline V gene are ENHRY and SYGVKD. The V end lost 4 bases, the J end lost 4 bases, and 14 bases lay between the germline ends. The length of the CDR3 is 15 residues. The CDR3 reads CAISARDGQNQPQHF. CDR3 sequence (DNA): TGTGCCATCAGTGCAAGGGACGGGCAAAATCAGCCCCAGCATTTT.

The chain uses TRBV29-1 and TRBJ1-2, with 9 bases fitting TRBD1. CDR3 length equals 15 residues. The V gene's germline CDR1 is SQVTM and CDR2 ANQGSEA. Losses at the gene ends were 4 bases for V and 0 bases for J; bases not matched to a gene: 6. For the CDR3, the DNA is TGCAGCGTTGGACTAGGACAGGGGACTAACTATGGCTACACCTTC. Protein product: CSVGLGQGTNYGYTF.

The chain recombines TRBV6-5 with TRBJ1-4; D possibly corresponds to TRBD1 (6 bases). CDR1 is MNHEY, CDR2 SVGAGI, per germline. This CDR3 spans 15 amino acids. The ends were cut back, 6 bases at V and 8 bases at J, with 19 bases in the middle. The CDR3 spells CASRGVGGNREKLFF. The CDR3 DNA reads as TGTGCCAGCAGAGGCGTAGGGGGAAACAGGGAAAAACTGTTTTTT.

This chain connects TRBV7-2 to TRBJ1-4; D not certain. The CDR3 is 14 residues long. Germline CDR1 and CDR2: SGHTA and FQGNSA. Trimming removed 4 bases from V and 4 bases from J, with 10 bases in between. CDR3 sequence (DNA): TGTGCCAGCAGCTCAATTCCCTTTAATGAAAAACTGTTTTTT. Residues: CASSSIPFNEKLFF.

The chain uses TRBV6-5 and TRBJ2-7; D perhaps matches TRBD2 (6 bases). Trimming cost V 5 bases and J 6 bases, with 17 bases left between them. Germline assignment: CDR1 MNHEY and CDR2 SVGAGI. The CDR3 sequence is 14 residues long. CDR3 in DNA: TGTGCCAGCAGTCGTAGCGGTAGGGCCCCCGAGCAGTACTTC. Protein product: CASSRSGRAPEQYF.

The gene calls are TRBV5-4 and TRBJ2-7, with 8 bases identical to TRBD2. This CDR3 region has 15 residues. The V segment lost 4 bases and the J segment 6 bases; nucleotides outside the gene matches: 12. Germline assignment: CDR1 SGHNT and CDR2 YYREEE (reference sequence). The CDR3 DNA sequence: TGTGCCAGCAGCCTAGGGCGGGGGGCCTCTCCCGAGCAGTACTTC. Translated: CASSLGRGASPEQYF.